Below, 12 T cell receptor beta chains from the same sample are listed, as sequenced in a study of T cell responses to AZD1222 COVID-19 vaccine. Generated by immunoSEQ multiplex PCR, the TCRdb table keeps only in-frame clones and is missing some. The data show 100,000 to 150,000 clones, 90% seen once. The sequencing used peripheral blood, collected on day 0 of AZD1222 vaccination. All receptors derive from an adult in good health.

V usage is TRBV15 and J usage is TRBJ1-1, with a possible D match to TRBD1 (5 bases). V lost 0 bases and J lost 8, with 13 bases in between. CDR3 size: 14 residues. In germline, CDR1 is LNHNV, CDR2 YYDKDF (reference sequence). The chain's CDR3 is CATSRDLGVREAFF. The CDR3 region has the DNA TGTGCCACCAGCAGAGATCTAGGGGTGCGAGAAGCTTTCTTT.

The chain carries TRBV2 and TRBJ2-5, with 9 bases aligning to TRBD2. The J segment lost 1 base and the V segment lost 8 bases, leaving 8 bases of the junction unmatched. The CDR3 consists of 15 residues. The germline CDR1 and CDR2 sequences are SNHLY and FYNNEI. Here the CDR3 reads CASQGLAGSQETQYF. The CDR3, as DNA: TGTGCCAGCCAGGGCCTAGCGGGGAGCCAAGAGACCCAGTACTTC.

The chain is built from TRBV28 and TRBJ1-1; D gene unclear. The CDR3 contains 12 residues. Trimming took off 6 bases at V and 3 bases at J, with 8 bases between the two ends. CDR1 MDHEN and CDR2 SYDVKM come from the germline V gene. The chain's CDR3 is CASRFLHTEAFF. In nucleotides, the CDR3 is TGTGCCAGCAGATTTCTTCACACTGAAGCTTTCTTT.

This clone was detected a few times. The chain uses TRBV7-3 and TRBJ1-1; 7 nucleotides line up with TRBD1. The V segment lost 5 bases and the J segment 4 bases; nucleotides outside the gene matches: 4. This CDR3 is 13 amino acids long. CDR1 SGHTA and CDR2 FQGTGA come from the germline V gene. The CDR3 region has the DNA TGTGCCAGCAGCAGACAGGGCGGCACTGAAGCTTTCTTT. Translation gives CASSRQGGTEAFF.

The chain couples TRBV6-4 to TRBJ2-1, with 8 nucleotides matching TRBD1. The CDR3 runs to 15 residues. Germline CDR1 reads MRHNA; CDR2 reads SNTAGT. V dropped 6 bases and J dropped 3; count of bases not matched to a gene: 7. CDR3 in amino acids: CASSSTGTGYNEQFF. CDR3 DNA sequence: TGTGCCAGCAGCTCCACCGGGACAGGCTACAATGAGCAGTTCTTC.

The chain has TRBV4-2 and TRBJ1-2, with D hard to call. Germline V CDR1 and CDR2: LGHNA, YNFKEQ. CDR3 size: 14 residues. V shed 3 bases and J shed 6 bases, with 14 bases lying between them. This CDR3 is CASSQVGVEDGYTF. The CDR3 region has the DNA TGTGCCAGCAGCCAGGTTGGGGTAGAGGATGGCTACACCTTC.

The chain combines TRBV4-1 with TRBJ1-6; no reliable D call. The CDR3 is 13 amino acids. Germline CDR1 and CDR2: MGHRA and YSYEKL. V was trimmed by 4 bases and J by 6 bases, leaving 7 bases between them. CDR3 nucleotide sequence: TGCGCCAGCAGCCGTGACGGTAATTCACCCCTCCACTTT. The encoded protein is CASSRDGNSPLHF.

The chain has TRBV6-1 and TRBJ1-2, with D possibly being TRBD1 (5 bases). The germline V and J ends were trimmed by 0 bases and 7 bases, with 15 bases remaining between them. The CDR3 totals 15 residues. Looked up from germline, CDR1 is MNHNS and CDR2 is SASEGT. The CDR3 nucleotides read TGTGCCAGCAGTGAAGCGCACGGGACCGCTTTTGGCTACACCTTC. Protein product: CASSEAHGTAFGYTF.

This clone is a singleton in its sample. Other DNA sequences in this sample translate to the same CDR3. The rearrangement links TRBV3-1 (or the pseudogene TRBV3-2) to TRBJ2-1; TRBD2 agrees at 8 bases. The CDR3 has 16 residues. V lost 3 bases, J lost 2 bases, and 6 bases stayed unmatched. The germline gives CDR1 LGHDT, CDR2 YNNKEL (reference sequence). The CDR3 is CASSQSSGGAYNEQFF. CDR3 coding DNA: TGTGCCAGCAGCCAGTCTTCGGGGGGGGCCTACAATGAGCAGTTCTTC.

The chain recombines TRBV19 with TRBJ1-5; unclear D gene. CDR1 LNHDA and CDR2 SQIVND come from the germline V gene (reference sequence). CDR3 length equals 16 residues. V was pared by 6 bases and J by 3 bases, with 18 bases between. The DNA of the CDR3 is TGTGCCAGTAGACGCGATATTGGCGGGATCAATCAGCCCCAGCATTTT. This gives the protein CASRRDIGGINQPQHF.

CDR3 coding DNA: TGTGCCAGCAGTTACCCGGGTTTAAGTCAGCCCCAGCATTTT. Its translation: CASSYPGLSQPQHF. The chain couples TRBV6-6 to TRBJ1-5, with D uncertain. Between the trimmed V and J ends, which lost 2 bases and 6 bases, there was a span of 11 bases. The CDR3 contains 14 residues. Germline assignment: CDR1 MNHNY and CDR2 SVGAGI (reference sequence).

The J gene is TRBJ1-2, the V gene TRBV19; D gene ambiguous. The CDR3 covers 13 residues. Germline loops: CDR1 LNHDA, CDR2 SQIVND (reference sequence). The ends were cut back, 5 bases at V and 4 bases at J, with 11 bases in the middle. The CDR3 protein is CASSVPEFYGYTF. Here the CDR3 DNA reads TGTGCCAGTAGTGTACCCGAATTCTATGGCTACACCTTC.